Presented here are 7 T cell receptor beta chains from one specimen sequenced in a study of breast tumors, draining lymph nodes, adjacent tissues. TCRdb fed the multiplex PCR reads into MiXCR, producing one record per CDR3 protein. The profile shows approximately 210,000 distinct CDR3 sequences, approximately 31% of them singletons. Axillary draining lymph nodes of breast cancer patients supplied the node samples. Sequenced input: axillary lymph node tissue. The receptors shown here come from a female donor with breast cancer. Some clones in this sample may be carry-over from other donors' samples.

This clonotype was picked up many times. The J gene is TRBJ2-5, the V gene TRBV9; D ambiguous. The CDR3 is 14 amino acids. The V and J ends lost 4 bases and 4 bases respectively, with 14 bases between them. Germline V gene data show CDR1 as SGDLS and CDR2 as YYNGEE. CDR3 protein: CASSPRALAETQYF. CDR3 nucleotide sequence: TGTGCCAGCAGCCCAAGGGCCCTCGCAGAGACCCAGTACTTC.

This clonotype was observed at least ten times. The chain is built from TRBV20-1 and TRBJ1-3; D is possibly TRBD1 (5 bases). The V end lost 6 bases, the J end lost 10 bases, and 22 bases lay between the germline ends. The V gene's germline CDR1 is DFQATT and CDR2 SNEGSKA (reference sequence). This CDR3 comprises 14 residues. The CDR3: CSAGRGGVGITIYF. The CDR3 DNA is TGCAGTGCGGGGCGGGGAGGGGTAGGAATAACCATATATTTT.

V gene TRBV27 combines with J gene TRBJ1-2; TRBD1 is a possible D gene (5 bases). The CDR3 runs to 15 residues. The V end was cut by 2 bases, the J end by 1 base, with 11 bases between. Germline lookup yields CDR1 MNHEY and CDR2 SMNVEV (reference sequence). CDR3 in amino acids: CASSLNYGGNYGYTF. The DNA for the CDR3 is TGTGCCAGCAGTTTAAACTACGGGGGTAACTATGGCTACACCTTC.

This clonotype was counted a few times. A much larger clone is a single base away; this may be a read error. The V call is TRBV27, the J call TRBJ2-5, with D perhaps TRBD2 (5 bases). This CDR3 is built from 14 residues. Trimming removed 6 bases from V and 5 bases from J, with 16 bases in between. CDR1 and CDR2 from the germline V gene are MNHEY and SMNVEV (reference sequence). CDR3 nucleotides: TGTGCCAGCAGGCTACTAGGTTTCGGTGAGACCCAGTACTTC. This gives the protein CASRLLGFGETQYF.

Of note for this clonotype: An end of the junction differs from the germline gene, which may be a read error. The chain carries TRBV7-9 and TRBJ1-2; no clear D gene. Germline V gene data show CDR1 as SEHNR and CDR2 as FQNEAQ (reference sequence). This CDR3 contains 14 residues. In nucleotides, the CDR3 is TGTGCCAGCAGCTTAGCAGTGGGCGGCTACGGCTGCACCTTC. Translation: CASSLAVGGYGCTF. Looking up the rest from reference TRBV7-9 and TRBJ1-2 gives the full variable domain: DTGVSQNPRHKITKRGQNVTFRCDPISEHNRLYWYRQTLGQGPEFLTYFQNEAQLEKSRLLSDRFSAERPKGSFSTLEIQRTEQGDSAMYLCASSLAVGGYGCTFGSGTRLTVV.

This clonotype has at least ten counts. The rearrangement links TRBV20-1 to TRBJ2-6; D is possibly TRBD2 (5 bases). Germline assignment: CDR1 DFQATT and CDR2 SNEGSKA (reference sequence). With 2 bases removed from V and 2 bases from J, the gap between germline ends came to 7 bases. This CDR3 is 14 amino acids long. CDR3 in amino acids: CSARHGAGANVLTF. CDR3 sequence (DNA): TGCAGTGCTAGACACGGGGCTGGGGCCAACGTCCTGACTTTC.

There are many counts of this clonotype. The chain uses TRBV9 and TRBJ2-1; 11 positions match TRBD2. The CDR3 runs 16 residues. V lost 4 bases to trimming and J lost 6 bases; unmatched junction nucleotides: 9. Germline V gives CDR1 SGDLS, CDR2 YYNGEE. CDR3 sequence: CASSLAGGGGSNEQFF. The CDR3 bases are TGTGCCAGCAGCCTAGCGGGAGGAGGGGGGAGCAATGAGCAGTTCTTC. Full variable domain (missing parts from reference TRBV9 and TRBJ2-1): DSGVTQTPKHLITATGQRVTLRCSPRSGDLSVYWYQQSLDQGLQFLIQYYNGEERAKGNILERFSAQQFPDLHSELNLSSLELGDSALYFCASSLAGGGGSNEQFFGPGTRLTVL.